This T cell receptor (beta chain) is drawn from a study of cytomegalovirus exposure and HLA in healthy donors. As for the study in general: Genotyping of under 500 donors showed that about 79% belonged to the Caucasian-associated ancestry cluster. Whole-study results and caveats: A highly shared variant cluster was judged a likely technical artifact. Most CMV-associated TCR beta chains were later found to appear HLA-restricted.

Points on this clone: Its antigen is still unknown.

This CDR3 is 14 amino acids long. From germline, CDR1 is SGHAT and CDR2 FQNNGV. Trimming stripped 5 bases from V and 3 bases from J, with 14 bases between. The PCR used 60 Vbeta and 13 Jbeta primers. The repertoire was sequenced with immunoSEQ multiplex PCR; TCRdb's copy has only in-frame clones and lacks some. Of roughly 100,000 clones listed, approximately 76% are singletons. The gene calls are TRBV11-2 and TRBJ2-7; possibly TRBD2 for D (5 bases). The sequence was obtained from a man in his forties in good health and CMV-seronegative. The specimen was PBMCs. The CDR3: CASSHDSGYYEQYF. CDR3 coding DNA: TGTGCCAGCAGCCACGACTCGGGGTACTACGAGCAGTACTTC.